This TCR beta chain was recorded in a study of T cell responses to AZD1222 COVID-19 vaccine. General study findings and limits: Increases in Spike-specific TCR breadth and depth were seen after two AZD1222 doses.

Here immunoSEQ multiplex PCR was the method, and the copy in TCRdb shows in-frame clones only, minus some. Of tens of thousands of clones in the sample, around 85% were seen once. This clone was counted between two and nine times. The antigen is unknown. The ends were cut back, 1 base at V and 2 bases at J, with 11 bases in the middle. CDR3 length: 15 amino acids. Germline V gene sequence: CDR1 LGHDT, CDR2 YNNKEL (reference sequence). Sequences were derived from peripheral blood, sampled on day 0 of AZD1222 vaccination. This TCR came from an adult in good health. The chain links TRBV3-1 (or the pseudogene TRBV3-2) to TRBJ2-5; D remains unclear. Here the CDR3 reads CASSQASAVQETQYF. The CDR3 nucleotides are TGTGCCAGCAGCCAAGCATCGGCAGTACAAGAGACCCAGTACTTC.